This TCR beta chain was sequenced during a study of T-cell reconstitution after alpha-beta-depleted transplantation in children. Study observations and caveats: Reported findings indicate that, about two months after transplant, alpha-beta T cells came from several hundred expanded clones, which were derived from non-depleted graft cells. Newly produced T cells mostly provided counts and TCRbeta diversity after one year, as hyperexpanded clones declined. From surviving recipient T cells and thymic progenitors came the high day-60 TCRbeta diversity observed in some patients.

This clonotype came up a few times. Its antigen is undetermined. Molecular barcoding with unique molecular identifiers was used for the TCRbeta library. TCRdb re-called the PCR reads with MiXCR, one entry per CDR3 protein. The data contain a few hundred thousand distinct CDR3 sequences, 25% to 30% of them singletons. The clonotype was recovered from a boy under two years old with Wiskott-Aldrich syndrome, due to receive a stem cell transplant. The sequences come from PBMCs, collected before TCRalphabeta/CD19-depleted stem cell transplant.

CDR3 amino acids: CASSSGTGGAEFF. DNA of the CDR3: TGTGCCAGCAGCTCGGGGACAGGGGGCGCCGAGTTCTTC. The chain is built from TRBV9 and TRBJ2-1; 12 bases fit TRBD1. This CDR3 is built from 13 residues. CDR1 SGDLS and CDR2 YYNGEE come from the germline V gene. With V trimmed by 4 bases and J by 14 bases, 7 bases remained unmatched.